These T cell receptor beta chains were read from a single sample in a study of prognosis after radiotherapy for stage I lung cancer. Via MiXCR, TCRdb re-called the multiplex PCR reads, giving one row per CDR3 protein. The sample includes around 21,000 distinct CDR3 sequences, about 50% of them seen just once. The sequenced sample was PBMCs, obtained before or after stereotactic body radiation therapy (not recorded which). These receptors were collected from a donor at least 50 years old with non-small cell lung cancer. Both conserved end residues are part of each CDR3. The D gene is left open where the match is weak. Rows give clone size only sometimes, using once, few, many, or a class for an expanded clone.

>-|TRBV6-1|TRBJ2-1|TRBD2
TGTGCCAGCAAGTTGACTAGCGGCAGCTACAATGAGCAGCTCTTC
CASKLTSGSYNEQLF
>-|TRBV11-2|TRBJ1-4|-
TGTGCCAGCAGCCAACGGGGGGGCACAGCTGAAAAACTGTTTTTT
CASSQRGGTAEKLFF
>-|TRBV28|TRBJ1-1|-
TGTGCCAGCAGCCCAAATCGGAGAGCTTTCTTT
CASSPNRRAFF
>-|TRBV6-1|TRBJ1-1|TRBD1
TGTACCAGCAGCAGGAGACAGGGACATGCTGAAGCTTTCTTT
CTSSRRQGHAEAFF
>-|TRBV12-3/TRBV12-4|TRBJ2-5|TRBD2
TGTGCCAGCAGTTTCCGGACCGGGACTAGCGGGAGGGAGACCCAGTACTTC
CASSFRTGTSGRETQYF
>once|TRBV28|TRBJ1-6|-
TGTGCCAGCAGGGGCCAGGGATTTTCACCCCTCCACTTT
CASRGQGFSPLHF
>once|TRBV2|TRBJ2-1|TRBD2
TGTGCCAGTAATAGCGGGGGGCCTTACAATGAGCAGTTCTTC
CASNSGGPYNEQFF
>-|TRBV28|TRBJ2-2|-
TGTGCCAGCATTTTATTGGGCATGGGGGGCACCGGGGAGCTGTTTTTT
CASILLGMGGTGELFF
>medium-sized|TRBV27|TRBJ2-7|-
TGTGCCAGCAGTTATTTCCCCACCGAGCAGTACTTC
CASSYFPTEQYF
>-|TRBV28|TRBJ1-5|-
TGTGCCAGCATTACCCCCCGGGAGGTTGGACGCAATCAGCCCCAGCATTTT
CASITPREVGRNQPQHF
>-|TRBV5-4|TRBJ2-3|-
TGTGCCAGCAGCCTGGGGCAGGTGGACACAGATACACAGTATTTT
CASSLGQVDTDTQYF
>many|TRBV7-8|TRBJ2-2|TRBD1
TGTGCCAGCAGCTCGCCCAGGGGGCAAACCGGGGAGCTGTTTTTT
CASSSPRGQTGELFF
>medium-sized|TRBV12-5|TRBJ1-2|-
TGTGCTAGTGCTCCCTCCGGGGCTAACTATGGCTACACCTTC
CASAPSGANYGYTF
>few|TRBV3-1|TRBJ2-7|-
TGTGCCAGCCGCCGAGGGACTGACATACCCTACGAGCAGTACTTC
CASRRGTDIPYEQYF
>many|TRBV24-1|TRBJ2-1|-
TGTGCCACCAGTGACCCGGGCTACAATGAGCAGTTCTTC
CATSDPGYNEQFF
>-|TRBV7-9|TRBJ1-2|-
TGTGCCAGCAGCTCCGAATCGGGGAACTATGGCTACACCTTC
CASSSESGNYGYTF
>many|TRBV5-4|TRBJ2-5|TRBD2
TGTGCCAGCAGCCTTTTTACCCTAGCGGGAGAGACCCAGTACTTC
CASSLFTLAGETQYF
>-|TRBV11-2|TRBJ1-1|TRBD1
TGTGCCAGCAGCCCCCAGGGGGCGGACAACACTGAAGCTTTCTTT
CASSPQGADNTEAFF
>many|TRBV6-1|TRBJ2-5|-
TGTGCCAGCAGTGAAGAGGGCGGGTTCGAGACCCAGTACTTC
CASSEEGGFETQYF
>many|TRBV2|TRBJ2-7|-
TGTGCCCATTCTGGACGGATCTCCTACGAGCAGTACTTC
CAHSGRISYEQYF
>many|TRBV7-3|TRBJ1-1|-
TGTGCCAGCAGCTTAACGAGGATGGCTGAAGCTTTCTTT
CASSLTRMAEAFF
>-|TRBV6-2/TRBV6-3|TRBJ1-1|-
TGTGCCAGCAGTAAGAACACTGAAGCTTTCTTT
CASSKNTEAFF
>many|TRBV29-1|TRBJ1-1|-
TGCAGCGTCGGGGGGGGGAACACTGAAGCTTTCTTT
CSVGGGNTEAFF
>many|TRBV5-6|TRBJ2-3|-
TGTGCCAGCAGCTTTAAGGGTTGGCGGGCGGAAGATACGCAGTATTTT
CASSFKGWRAEDTQYF
>-|TRBV6-2/TRBV6-3|TRBJ2-1|TRBD2
TGTGCCAGCAGTGCGACAAGCGGGAGACGTTATGAGCAGTTCTTC
CASSATSGRRYEQFF
>-|TRBV6-2/TRBV6-3|TRBJ1-2|TRBD1
TGTGCCAGCACCCATCAAAGCCCGGGACAGGGGGAAAGGTATGGCTACACCTTC
CASTHQSPGQGERYGYTF
>-|TRBV5-5|TRBJ2-7|-
TGTGCCAGCAGCGTCATTAGTCAATCCTACGAGCAGTACTTC
CASSVISQSYEQYF
>-|TRBV7-2|TRBJ1-4|-
TGTGCCAGCAGGATCAAGGCTAATGAAAAACTGTTTTTT
CASRIKANEKLFF
>medium-sized|TRBV11-2|TRBJ2-1|TRBD2
TGTGCCAGCAGCTTCAATGGACTAGCGGGAGATACCTACAATGAGCAGTTCTTC
CASSFNGLAGDTYNEQFF
>once|TRBV5-1|TRBJ2-7|-
TGCGCCAGCAGCTCGGATTTAGGGTGTTACGAGCAGTACTTC
CASSSDLGCYEQYF
>-|TRBV6-2/TRBV6-3|TRBJ1-6|-
TGTGCCAGCTGGGACATGGGATATAATTCACCCCTCCACTTT
CASWDMGYNSPLHF
>-|TRBV5-1|TRBJ2-1|-
TGCGCCAGCAGCAGGGACTTAGCGACCTCCTACAATGAGCAGTTCTTC
CASSRDLATSYNEQFF
>many|TRBV3-1|TRBJ1-1|-
TGTGCCAGCAGCCAAGATCCTGGGGGATGGACTGAAGCTTTCTTT
CASSQDPGGWTEAFF
>many|TRBV7-9|TRBJ1-1|-
TGTGCCAGCAGCTTTGGGGACACTGAAGCTTTCTTT
CASSFGDTEAFF
>many|TRBV7-9|TRBJ2-7|-
TGTGCCAGCAGCCCTAGAGGGCAGCTACGCGAGCAGTACTTC
CASSPRGQLREQYF
>once|TRBV5-6|TRBJ1-1|-
TGTGCCAGCAGCCCACCGGGGCAGAACACTGAAGCTTTCTTT
CASSPPGQNTEAFF
>many|TRBV28|TRBJ2-7|-
TGTGCCAGCAGTCCCAGCCGGCGGGGCGAGCAGTACTTC
CASSPSRRGEQYF
>many|TRBV12-3/TRBV12-4|TRBJ1-1|TRBD1
TGTGCCAGCAGGGGAATGGGACAGCTGAACACTGAAGCTTTCTTT
CASRGMGQLNTEAFF
>many|TRBV19|TRBJ2-1|-
TGTGCCAGTAGTATAGGCGGTCCGGTAACCGATGAGCAGTTCTTC
CASSIGGPVTDEQFF
>once|TRBV6-1|TRBJ1-5|TRBD1
TGTGCCAGCAGTGATCAGGGGGGAGAGACCCAGCATTTT
CASSDQGGETQHF